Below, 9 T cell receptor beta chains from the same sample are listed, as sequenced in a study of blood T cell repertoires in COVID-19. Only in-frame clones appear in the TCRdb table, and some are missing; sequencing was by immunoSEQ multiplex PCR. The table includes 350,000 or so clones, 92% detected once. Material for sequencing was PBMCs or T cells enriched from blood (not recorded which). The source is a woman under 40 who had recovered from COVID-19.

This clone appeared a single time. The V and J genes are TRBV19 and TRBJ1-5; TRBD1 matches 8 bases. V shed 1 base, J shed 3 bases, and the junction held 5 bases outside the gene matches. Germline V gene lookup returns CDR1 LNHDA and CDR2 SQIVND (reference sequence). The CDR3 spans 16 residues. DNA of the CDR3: TGTGCCAGTAGTATAGGGACAGGGACGGACAATCAGCCCCAGCATTTT. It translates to CASSIGTGTDNQPQHF.

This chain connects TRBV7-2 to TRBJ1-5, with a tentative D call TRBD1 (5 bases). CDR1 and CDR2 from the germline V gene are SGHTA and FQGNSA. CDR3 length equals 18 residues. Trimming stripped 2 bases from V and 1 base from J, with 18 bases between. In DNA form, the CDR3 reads TGTGCCAGCAGCTTACAGGGCGTGAGGCGGTCGAGCAATCAGCCCCAGCATTTT. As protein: CASSLQGVRRSSNQPQHF.

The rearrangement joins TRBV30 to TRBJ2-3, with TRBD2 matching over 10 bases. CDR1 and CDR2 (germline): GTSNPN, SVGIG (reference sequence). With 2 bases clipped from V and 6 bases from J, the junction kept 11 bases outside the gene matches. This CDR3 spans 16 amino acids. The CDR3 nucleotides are TGTGCCTGGAGTTTCAATAGCGGGGGGCCGAGGGATACGCAGTATTTT. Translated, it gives CAWSFNSGGPRDTQYF.

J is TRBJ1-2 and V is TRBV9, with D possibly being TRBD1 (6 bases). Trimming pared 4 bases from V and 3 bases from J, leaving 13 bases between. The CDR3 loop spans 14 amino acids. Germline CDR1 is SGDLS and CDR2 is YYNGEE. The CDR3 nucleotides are TGTGCCAGCAGCACAGGAGGGGGGGACTATGGCTACACCTTC. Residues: CASSTGGGDYGYTF.

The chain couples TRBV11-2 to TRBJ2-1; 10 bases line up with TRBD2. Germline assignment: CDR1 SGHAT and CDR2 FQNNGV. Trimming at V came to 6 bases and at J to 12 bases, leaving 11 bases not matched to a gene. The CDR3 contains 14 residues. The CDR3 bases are TGTGCCAGCAGTCCCGGGACTAGCGCCAACCGGCAGTTCTTC. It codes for CASSPGTSANRQFF. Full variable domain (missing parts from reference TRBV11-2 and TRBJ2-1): EAGVAQSPRYKIIEKRQSVAFWCNPISGHATLYWYQQILGQGPKLLIQFQNNGVVDDSQLPKDRFSAERLKGVDSTLKIQPAKLEDSAVYLCASSPGTSANRQFFGPGTRLTVL.

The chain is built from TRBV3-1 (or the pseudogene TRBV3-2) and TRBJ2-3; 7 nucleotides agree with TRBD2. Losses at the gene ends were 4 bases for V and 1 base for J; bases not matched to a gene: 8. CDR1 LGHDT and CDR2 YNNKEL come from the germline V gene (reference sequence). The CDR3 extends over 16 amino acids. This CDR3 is CASSPQSGGGTDTQYF. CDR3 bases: TGTGCCAGCAGCCCTCAAAGTGGGGGGGGCACAGATACGCAGTATTTT.

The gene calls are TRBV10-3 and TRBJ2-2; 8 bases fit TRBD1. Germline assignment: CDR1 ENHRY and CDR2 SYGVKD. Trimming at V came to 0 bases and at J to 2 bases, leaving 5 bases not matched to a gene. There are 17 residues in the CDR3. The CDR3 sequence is CAISESMGQANTGELFF. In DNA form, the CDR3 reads TGTGCCATCAGTGAGTCGATGGGACAGGCTAACACCGGGGAGCTGTTTTTT.

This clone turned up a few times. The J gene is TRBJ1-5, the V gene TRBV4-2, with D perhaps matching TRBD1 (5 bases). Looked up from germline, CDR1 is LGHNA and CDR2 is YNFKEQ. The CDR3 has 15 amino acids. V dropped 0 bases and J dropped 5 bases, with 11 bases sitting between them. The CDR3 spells CASSQEGGPYQPQHF. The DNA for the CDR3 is TGTGCCAGCAGCCAAGAGGGGGGACCCTATCAGCCCCAGCATTTT.

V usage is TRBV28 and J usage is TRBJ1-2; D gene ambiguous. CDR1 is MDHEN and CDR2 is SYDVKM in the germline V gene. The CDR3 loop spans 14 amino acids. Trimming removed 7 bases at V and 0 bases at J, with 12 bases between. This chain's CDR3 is CASMEAGANYGYTF. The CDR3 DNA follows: TGTGCCAGCATGGAGGCCGGGGCTAACTATGGCTACACCTTC.